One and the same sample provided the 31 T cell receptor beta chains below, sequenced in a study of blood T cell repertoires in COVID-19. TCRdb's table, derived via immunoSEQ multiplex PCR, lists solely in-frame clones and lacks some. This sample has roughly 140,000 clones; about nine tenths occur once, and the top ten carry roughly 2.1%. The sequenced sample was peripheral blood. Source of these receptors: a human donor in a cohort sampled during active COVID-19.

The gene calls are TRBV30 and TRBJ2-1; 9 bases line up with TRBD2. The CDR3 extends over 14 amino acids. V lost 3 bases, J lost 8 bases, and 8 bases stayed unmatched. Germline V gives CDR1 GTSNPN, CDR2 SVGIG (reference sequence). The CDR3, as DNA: TGTGCCTGGAGCCTTGGGCGGGAGGGCGATGAGCAGTTCTTC. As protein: CAWSLGREGDEQFF.

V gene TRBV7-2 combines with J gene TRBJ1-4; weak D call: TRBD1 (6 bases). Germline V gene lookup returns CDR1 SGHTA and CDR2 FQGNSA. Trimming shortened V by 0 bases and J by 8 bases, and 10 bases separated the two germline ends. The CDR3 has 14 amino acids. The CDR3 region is CASSLAGRGEKLFF. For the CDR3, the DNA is TGTGCCAGCAGCTTAGCGGGCAGGGGCGAAAAACTGTTTTTT.

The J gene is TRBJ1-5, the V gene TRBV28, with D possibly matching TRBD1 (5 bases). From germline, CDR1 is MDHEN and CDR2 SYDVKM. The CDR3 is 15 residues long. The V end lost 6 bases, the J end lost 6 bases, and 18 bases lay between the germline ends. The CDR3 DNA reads TGTGCCAGCAGATCCCCCCCGGGGGAGGGTCAGCCCCAGCATTTT. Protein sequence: CASRSPPGEGQPQHF.

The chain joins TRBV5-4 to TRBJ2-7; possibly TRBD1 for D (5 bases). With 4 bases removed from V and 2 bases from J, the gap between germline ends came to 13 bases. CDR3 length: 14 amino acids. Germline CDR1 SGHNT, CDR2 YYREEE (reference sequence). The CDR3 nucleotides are TGTGCCAGCAGCCTCATAGGACACCCCTACGAGCAGTACTTC. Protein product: CASSLIGHPYEQYF. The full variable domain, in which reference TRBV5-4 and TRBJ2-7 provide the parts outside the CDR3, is ETGVTQSPTHLIKTRGQQVTLRCSSQSGHNTVSWYQQALGQGPQFIFQYYREEENGRGNFPPRFSGLQFPNYSSELNVNALELDDSALYLCASSLIGHPYEQYFGPGTRLTVT.

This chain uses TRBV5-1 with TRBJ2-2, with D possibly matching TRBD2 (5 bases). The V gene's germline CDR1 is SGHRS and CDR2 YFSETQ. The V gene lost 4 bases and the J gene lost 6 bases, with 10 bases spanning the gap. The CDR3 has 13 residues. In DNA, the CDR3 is TGCGCCAGCAGCCACCGGGAAGCCGGGGAGCTGTTTTTT. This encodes CASSHREAGELFF.

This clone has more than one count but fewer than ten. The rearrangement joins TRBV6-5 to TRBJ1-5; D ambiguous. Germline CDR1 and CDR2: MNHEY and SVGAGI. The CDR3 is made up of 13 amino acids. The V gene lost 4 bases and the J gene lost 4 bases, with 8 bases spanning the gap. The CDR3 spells CASSSRFNQPQHF. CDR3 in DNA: TGTGCCAGCAGTTCGCGCTTTAATCAGCCCCAGCATTTT.

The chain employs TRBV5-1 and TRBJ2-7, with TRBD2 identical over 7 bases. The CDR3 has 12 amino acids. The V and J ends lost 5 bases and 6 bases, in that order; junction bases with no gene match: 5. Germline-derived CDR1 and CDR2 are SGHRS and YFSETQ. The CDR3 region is CASSYGTTEQYF. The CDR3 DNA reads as TGCGCCAGCAGTTATGGGACTACCGAGCAGTACTTC.

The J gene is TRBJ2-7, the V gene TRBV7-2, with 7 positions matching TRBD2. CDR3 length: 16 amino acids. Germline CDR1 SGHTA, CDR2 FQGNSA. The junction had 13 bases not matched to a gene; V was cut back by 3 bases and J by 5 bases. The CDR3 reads CASSFFPGGSLDEQYF. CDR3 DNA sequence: TGTGCCAGCAGCTTTTTTCCGGGAGGAAGCCTTGACGAGCAGTACTTC. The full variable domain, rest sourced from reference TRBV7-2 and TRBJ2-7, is GAGVSQSPSNKVTEKGKDVELRCDPISGHTALYWYRQSLGQGLEFLIYFQGNSAPDKSGLPSDRFSAERTGGSVSTLTIQRTQQEDSAVYLCASSFFPGGSLDEQYFGPGTRLTVT.

The CDR3 reads CASSQLGGAGNTIYF. As DNA, the CDR3 is TGTGCCAGCAGCCAACTTGGGGGCGCGGGAAACACCATATATTTT. This rearrangement joins TRBV4-2 to TRBJ1-3, with a tentative D call TRBD1 (6 bases). Trimming left V 2 bases short and J 4 bases short, with 12 bases between. This CDR3 spans 15 amino acids. Germline V gene sequence: CDR1 LGHNA, CDR2 YNFKEQ.

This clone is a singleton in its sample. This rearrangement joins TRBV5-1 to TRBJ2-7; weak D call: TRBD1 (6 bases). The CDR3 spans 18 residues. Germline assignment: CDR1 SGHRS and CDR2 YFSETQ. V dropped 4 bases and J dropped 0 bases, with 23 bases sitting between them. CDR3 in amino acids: CASSKRVSDQGSSYEQYF. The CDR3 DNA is TGCGCCAGCAGCAAGCGAGTGAGCGACCAGGGGAGCTCCTACGAGCAGTACTTC.

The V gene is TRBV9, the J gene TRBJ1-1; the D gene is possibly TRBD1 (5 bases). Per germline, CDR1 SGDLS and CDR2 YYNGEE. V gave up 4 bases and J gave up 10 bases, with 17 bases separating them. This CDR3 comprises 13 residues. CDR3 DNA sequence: TGTGCCAGCAGCTCATCCCAGGGTTTAGTAGCTTTCTTT. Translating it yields CASSSSQGLVAFF.

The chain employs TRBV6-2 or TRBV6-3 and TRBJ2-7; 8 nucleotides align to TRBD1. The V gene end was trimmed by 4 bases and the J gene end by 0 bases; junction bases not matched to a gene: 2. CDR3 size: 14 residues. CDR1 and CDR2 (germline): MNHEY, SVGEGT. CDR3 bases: TGTGCCAGCAGTTCGGACAGGGCCTCCTACGAGCAGTACTTC. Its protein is CASSSDRASYEQYF.

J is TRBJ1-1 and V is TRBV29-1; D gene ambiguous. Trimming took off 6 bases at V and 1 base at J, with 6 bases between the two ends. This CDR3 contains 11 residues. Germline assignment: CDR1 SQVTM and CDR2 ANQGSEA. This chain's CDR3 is CSVATNTEAFF. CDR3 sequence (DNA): TGCAGCGTGGCCACGAACACTGAAGCTTTCTTT.

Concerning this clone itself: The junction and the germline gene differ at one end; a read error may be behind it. The CDR3: CSVEEQVDRRF. In DNA form, the CDR3 reads TGCAGCGTTGAAGAACAGGTGGACAGGAGATTC. J is TRBJ1-2 and V is TRBV29-1; 7 bases align to TRBD1. This CDR3 has 11 residues. The germline CDR1 and CDR2 sequences are SQVTM and ANQGSEA.

CDR3 loop: CASRQGVNEQFF. For the CDR3, the DNA is TGTGCCAGCAGACAGGGGGTCAATGAGCAGTTCTTC. V is TRBV2 and J is TRBJ2-1; TRBD1 matches 8 bases. With 6 bases clipped from V and 6 bases from J, the junction kept 1 base outside the gene matches. Germline assignment: CDR1 SNHLY and CDR2 FYNNEI. The CDR3 is 12 residues long.

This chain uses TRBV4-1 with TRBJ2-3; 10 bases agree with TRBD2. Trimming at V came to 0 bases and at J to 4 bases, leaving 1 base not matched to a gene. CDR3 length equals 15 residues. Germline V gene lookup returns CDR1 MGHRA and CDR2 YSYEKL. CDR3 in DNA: TGCGCCAGCAGCCAAGAGAGCGGGGGGGCAGATACGCAGTATTTT. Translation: CASSQESGGADTQYF.

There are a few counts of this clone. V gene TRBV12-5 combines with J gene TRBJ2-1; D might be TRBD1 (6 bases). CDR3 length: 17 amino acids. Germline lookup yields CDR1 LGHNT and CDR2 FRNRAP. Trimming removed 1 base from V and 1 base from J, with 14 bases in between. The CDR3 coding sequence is TGTGCTAGTGGTTTGGGGGTCAGAGGGGGTTCCTACAATGAGCAGTTCTTC. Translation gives CASGLGVRGGSYNEQFF.

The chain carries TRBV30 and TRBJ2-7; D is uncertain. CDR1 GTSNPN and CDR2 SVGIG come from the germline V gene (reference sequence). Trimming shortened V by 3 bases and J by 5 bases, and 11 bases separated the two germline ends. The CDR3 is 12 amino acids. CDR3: CAWRVWHHEQYF. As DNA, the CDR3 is TGTGCCTGGAGGGTATGGCACCACGAGCAGTACTTC.

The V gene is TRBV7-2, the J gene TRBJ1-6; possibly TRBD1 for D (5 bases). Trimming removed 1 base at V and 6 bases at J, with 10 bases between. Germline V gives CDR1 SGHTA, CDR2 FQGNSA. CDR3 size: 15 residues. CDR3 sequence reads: CASSLETAPNSPLHF. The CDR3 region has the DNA TGTGCCAGCAGCTTAGAGACAGCGCCTAATTCACCCCTCCACTTT.

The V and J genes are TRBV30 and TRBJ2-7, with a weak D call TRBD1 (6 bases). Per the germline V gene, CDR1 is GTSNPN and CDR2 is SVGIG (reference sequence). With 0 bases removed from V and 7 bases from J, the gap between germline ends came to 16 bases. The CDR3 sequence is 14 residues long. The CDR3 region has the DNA TGTGCCTGGAGTGTATGGGTAGCAGGGGCGGAGCAGTACTTC. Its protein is CAWSVWVAGAEQYF.

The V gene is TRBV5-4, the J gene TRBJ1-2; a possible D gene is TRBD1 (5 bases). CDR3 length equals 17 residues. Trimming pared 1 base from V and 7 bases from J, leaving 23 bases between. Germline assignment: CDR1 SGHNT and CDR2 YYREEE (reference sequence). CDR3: CASSLSVREVGKSGYTF. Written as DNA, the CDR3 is TGTGCCAGCAGCTTGTCGGTCAGGGAGGTGGGGAAGAGTGGCTACACCTTC.

CDR3 DNA sequence: TGTGCCAGCAGCGTAGGTGTGGGCTCCACAGATACGCAGTATTTT. This sequence encodes CASSVGVGSTDTQYF. The genes are TRBV9 and TRBJ2-3; no firm D call. The CDR3 is made up of 15 amino acids. CDR1 and CDR2 (germline): SGDLS, YYNGEE. The ends were cut back, 0 bases at V and 2 bases at J, with 10 bases in the middle.

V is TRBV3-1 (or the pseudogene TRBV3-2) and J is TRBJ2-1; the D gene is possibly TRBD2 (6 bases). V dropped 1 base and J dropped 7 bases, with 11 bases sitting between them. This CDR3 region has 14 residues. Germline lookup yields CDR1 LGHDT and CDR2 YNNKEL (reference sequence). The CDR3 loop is CASSQVSRGNEQFF. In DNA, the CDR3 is TGTGCCAGCAGCCAAGTATCGCGGGGAAATGAGCAGTTCTTC.

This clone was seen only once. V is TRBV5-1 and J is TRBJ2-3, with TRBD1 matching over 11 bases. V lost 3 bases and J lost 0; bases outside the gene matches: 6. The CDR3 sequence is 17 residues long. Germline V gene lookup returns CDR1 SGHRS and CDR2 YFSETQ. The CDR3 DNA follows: TGCGCCAGCAGCTCGCGGACAGGGGGCATGAGCACAGATACGCAGTATTTT. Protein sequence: CASSSRTGGMSTDTQYF.

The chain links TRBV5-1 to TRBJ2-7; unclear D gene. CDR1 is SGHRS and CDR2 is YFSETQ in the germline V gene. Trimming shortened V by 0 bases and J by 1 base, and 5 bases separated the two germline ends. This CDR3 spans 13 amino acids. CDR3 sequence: CASSLATSYEQYF. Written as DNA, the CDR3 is TGCGCCAGCAGCTTGGCCACTTCCTACGAGCAGTACTTC.

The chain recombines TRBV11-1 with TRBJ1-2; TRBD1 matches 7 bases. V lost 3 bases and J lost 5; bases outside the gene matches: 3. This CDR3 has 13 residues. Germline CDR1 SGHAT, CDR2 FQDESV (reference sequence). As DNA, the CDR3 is TGTGCCAGCAGCTTGGGACAGCGTTATGGCTACACCTTC. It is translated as CASSLGQRYGYTF.

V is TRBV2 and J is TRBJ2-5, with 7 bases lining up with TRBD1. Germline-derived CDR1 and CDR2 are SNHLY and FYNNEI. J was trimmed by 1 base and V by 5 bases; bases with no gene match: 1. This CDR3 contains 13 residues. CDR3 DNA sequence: TGTGCCAGCAGTAGGGACAGCCAAGAGACCCAGTACTTC. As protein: CASSRDSQETQYF.

CDR3 sequence: CASRPTSGRGIEQYF. CDR3 DNA sequence: TGTGCCAGCAGGCCAACTAGCGGGAGAGGAATCGAGCAGTACTTC. The chain links TRBV2 to TRBJ2-7, with 11 bases aligning to TRBD2. This CDR3 contains 15 residues. The J segment lost 6 bases and the V segment lost 6 bases, leaving 10 bases of the junction unmatched. From germline, CDR1 is SNHLY and CDR2 FYNNEI. Filled out from reference TRBV2 and TRBJ2-7, the complete variable domain reads EPEVTQTPSHQVTQMGQEVILRCVPISNHLYFYWYRQILGQKVEFLVSFYNNEISEKSEIFDDQFSVERPDGSNFTLKIRSTKLEDSAMYFCASRPTSGRGIEQYFGPGTRLTVT.

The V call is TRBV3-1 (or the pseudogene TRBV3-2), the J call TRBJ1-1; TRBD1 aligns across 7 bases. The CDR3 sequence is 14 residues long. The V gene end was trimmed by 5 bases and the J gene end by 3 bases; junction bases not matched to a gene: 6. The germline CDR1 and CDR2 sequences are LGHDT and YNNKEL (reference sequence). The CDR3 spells CASSYEGAYTEAFF. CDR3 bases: TGTGCCAGCAGCTACGAGGGGGCGTACACTGAAGCTTTCTTT.

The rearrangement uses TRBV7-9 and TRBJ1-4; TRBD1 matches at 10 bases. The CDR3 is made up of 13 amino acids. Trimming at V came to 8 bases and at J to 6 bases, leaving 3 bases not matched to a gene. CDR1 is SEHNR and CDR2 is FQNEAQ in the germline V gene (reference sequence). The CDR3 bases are TGTGCCAGCCTCGGGACAGGGGATGAAAAACTGTTTTTT. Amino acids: CASLGTGDEKLFF.

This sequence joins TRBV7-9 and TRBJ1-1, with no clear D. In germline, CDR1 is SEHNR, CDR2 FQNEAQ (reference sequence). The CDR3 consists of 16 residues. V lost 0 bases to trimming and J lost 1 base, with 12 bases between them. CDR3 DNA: TGTGCCAGCAGCTTAGCGGTCTATGGGCAGAACACTGAAGCTTTCTTT. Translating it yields CASSLAVYGQNTEAFF.